The 27 T cell receptor beta chains below come from one sample, sequenced in a study of blood T cell repertoires in COVID-19. Only in-frame clones appear in the TCRdb table, and some are missing; sequencing was by immunoSEQ multiplex PCR. The sample has 150,000 to 200,000 clones, around 89% seen once; the top ten hold under 5%. Sequenced sample: peripheral blood. These receptors originate from a human donor in a cohort sampled during active COVID-19.

This sequence joins TRBV6-6 and TRBJ2-5, with a possible D match to TRBD2 (6 bases). The CDR3 loop spans 15 amino acids. Germline CDR1 MNHNY, CDR2 SVGAGI (reference sequence). The V gene lost 7 bases and the J gene lost 2 bases, with 17 bases spanning the gap. CDR3: CASTTGDSPQETQYF. The CDR3 DNA follows: TGTGCCAGCACCACGGGAGACAGCCCACAAGAGACCCAGTACTTC.

This clone was found once. This chain uses TRBV10-3 with TRBJ2-5; possible D gene TRBD2, 6 bases. V lost 2 bases and J 4 bases, leaving 14 bases between the germline ends. The CDR3 is 15 amino acids. Germline values: CDR1 ENHRY, CDR2 SYGVKD. CDR3 nucleotides: TGTGCCATCAGTGAGGGCAAATTGGGAGGAGAGACCCAGTACTTC. It codes for CAISEGKLGGETQYF.

The rearrangement links TRBV2 to TRBJ1-2; D is unclear. Trimming took 2 bases from V and 3 from J, leaving 10 bases between them. Germline assignment: CDR1 SNHLY and CDR2 FYNNEI. The CDR3 loop spans 14 amino acids. CDR3 in DNA: TGTGCCAGCAGTGAATTCACCGGGGACTATGGCTACACCTTC. It encodes CASSEFTGDYGYTF.

The chain combines TRBV7-2 with TRBJ1-3; 8 nucleotides match TRBD1. CDR1 is SGHTA, CDR2 FQGNSA, per germline. CDR3 size: 13 residues. The J segment lost 4 bases and the V segment lost 7 bases, leaving 3 bases of the junction unmatched. The CDR3 sequence: CASIRTGGNTIYF. The CDR3 nucleotides are TGTGCCAGCATCAGGACAGGGGGAAACACCATATATTTT.

V gene TRBV9 combines with J gene TRBJ2-1; 8 nucleotides agree with TRBD1. The CDR3 is made up of 16 amino acids. V lost 3 bases and J lost 0; bases outside the gene matches: 5. The germline V gene encodes CDR1 SGDLS and CDR2 YYNGEE. CDR3 protein: CASSARTGSSYNEQFF. CDR3 in DNA: TGTGCCAGCAGCGCAAGGACAGGGAGCTCCTACAATGAGCAGTTCTTC.

The genes are TRBV30 and TRBJ1-3, with no clear D. The CDR3 sequence is 15 residues long. Trimming removed 3 bases from V and 2 bases from J, with 14 bases in between. Germline loops: CDR1 GTSNPN, CDR2 SVGIG (reference sequence). DNA for the CDR3: TGTGCCTGGAGGGCGGGGAGTCGTCCTGGAAACACCATATATTTT. Translated: CAWRAGSRPGNTIYF.

This clone showed up just a few times. The chain employs TRBV20-1 and TRBJ1-5, with 7 bases that match TRBD1. Germline CDR1 is DFQATT and CDR2 is SNEGSKA (reference sequence). The CDR3 length is 14 residues. V trimming: 5 bases; J trimming: 3 bases; junction bases outside the gene matches: 7. The CDR3 loop reads CSARGTVNNQPQHF. CDR3 nucleotide sequence: TGCAGTGCTCGTGGGACAGTCAACAATCAGCCCCAGCATTTT.

This clone was seen ten or more times. V is TRBV9 and J is TRBJ2-3; 8 nucleotides line up with TRBD2. This CDR3 is 18 amino acids long. Germline loops: CDR1 SGDLS, CDR2 YYNGEE. V lost 3 bases to trimming and J lost 2 bases; unmatched junction nucleotides: 14. The CDR3 sequence is CASSAGESGGDNTDTQYF. The DNA of the CDR3 is TGTGCCAGCAGCGCCGGGGAATCGGGGGGGGACAACACAGATACGCAGTATTTT.

The chain uses TRBV30 and TRBJ2-7; a weak D match, TRBD2 (5 bases). The germline CDR1 and CDR2 sequences are GTSNPN and SVGIG (reference sequence). The V end was cut by 1 base, the J end by 0 bases, with 16 bases between. The CDR3 consists of 16 residues. CDR3 nucleotides: TGTGCCTGGAGTGAAAGGAGAGGGCCCGCCTCCTACGAGCAGTACTTC. Translation gives CAWSERRGPASYEQYF.

The genes are TRBV14 and TRBJ2-7, with 11 nucleotides matching TRBD1. This CDR3 has 14 residues. Germline V gene data show CDR1 as SGHDN and CDR2 as FVKESK. Trimming cost V 2 bases and J 8 bases; bases outside gene matches: 5. The CDR3 sequence is CASSQRGQGAKQYF. CDR3 DNA: TGTGCCAGCAGCCAAAGAGGACAGGGGGCGAAGCAGTACTTC.

The chain employs TRBV19 and TRBJ2-1, with 9 bases lining up with TRBD1. The germline V gene has CDR1 LNHDA and CDR2 SQIVND (reference sequence). V lost 7 bases and J lost 8; bases outside the gene matches: 6. The CDR3 sequence is 13 residues long. The CDR3 spells CASKGQGSDEQFF. The CDR3 DNA follows: TGTGCCAGTAAGGGACAGGGTTCAGATGAGCAGTTCTTC.

This chain uses TRBV3-1 (or the pseudogene TRBV3-2) with TRBJ1-6; D is undetermined. V shed 5 bases and J shed 10 bases, with 12 bases lying between them. The germline CDR1 and CDR2 sequences are LGHDT and YNNKEL (reference sequence). The CDR3 is made up of 13 amino acids. As DNA, the CDR3 is TGTGCCAGCAGCGGTTTGGCGGGCTCACCCCTCCACTTT. It translates to CASSGLAGSPLHF.

V is TRBV13 and J is TRBJ1-2, with TRBD1 matching over 7 bases. This CDR3 contains 16 residues. Germline-derived CDR1 and CDR2 are PRHDT and FYEKMQ (reference sequence). The ends lost 5 bases at V and 2 bases at J; junction bases unmatched: 11. The CDR3 protein is CASSEDGTATNYGYTF. Here the CDR3 DNA reads TGTGCCAGCAGCGAGGATGGGACAGCCACAAACTATGGCTACACCTTC.

The chain recombines TRBV19 with TRBJ1-2; 10 nucleotides align to TRBD1. This CDR3 has 14 amino acids. Germline-derived CDR1 and CDR2 are LNHDA and SQIVND (reference sequence). V was pared by 8 bases and J by 0 bases, with 3 bases of the junction left unmatched. The CDR3, as DNA: TGTGCCAGTTCGGGACAGGGGCCTAACTATGGCTACACCTTC. Protein product: CASSGQGPNYGYTF.

The chain has TRBV28 and TRBJ2-7; 9 bases are a match to TRBD1. The CDR3 runs 16 residues. Looked up from germline, CDR1 is MDHEN and CDR2 is SYDVKM. V lost 7 bases, J lost 4 bases, and 14 bases stayed unmatched. The CDR3 loop is CASTSSLGTGKYEQYF. DNA for the CDR3: TGTGCCAGCACCTCCTCCTTGGGGACAGGGAAGTACGAGCAGTACTTC.

The chain employs TRBV27 and TRBJ2-7; D is perhaps TRBD1 (5 bases). This CDR3 has 14 amino acids. The germline V and J ends were trimmed by 6 bases and 2 bases, with 14 bases remaining between them. Germline assignment: CDR1 MNHEY and CDR2 SMNVEV (reference sequence). As DNA, the CDR3 is TGTGCCAGCAGACGACAGATATGGACCTACGAGCAGTACTTC. Translation gives CASRRQIWTYEQYF.

V is TRBV30 and J is TRBJ1-1, with D perhaps matching TRBD1 (6 bases). V lost 7 bases, J lost 1 base, and 16 bases lay in between. CDR1 is GTSNPN, CDR2 SVGIG, per germline (reference sequence). The CDR3 spans 14 residues. The CDR3 bases are TGTGCCTCCACTATCCGGGACAAGAACACTGAAGCTTTCTTT. Its translation: CASTIRDKNTEAFF. The whole variable domain, remainder taken from reference TRBV30 and TRBJ1-1, is SQTIHQWPATLVQPVGSPLSLECTVEGTSNPNLYWYRQAAGRGLQLLFYSVGIGQISSEVPQNLSASRPQDRQFILSSKKLLLSDSGFYLCASTIRDKNTEAFFGQGTRLTVV.

This rearrangement joins TRBV3-1 (or the pseudogene TRBV3-2) to TRBJ1-2, with D possibly matching TRBD1 (5 bases). There are 15 residues in the CDR3. Germline CDR1 reads LGHDT; CDR2 reads YNNKEL (reference sequence). Trimming took off 6 bases at V and 8 bases at J, with 22 bases between the two ends. The DNA of the CDR3 is TGTGCCAGCAGTTCTAAACGTAGACCGGGGGTGGGCTACACCTTC. Residues: CASSSKRRPGVGYTF.

V gene TRBV4-3 combines with J gene TRBJ1-5; TRBD1 aligns across 9 bases. The CDR3 runs to 15 residues. In germline, CDR1 is LGHNA, CDR2 YSLEER. Losses at the gene ends were 4 bases for V and 5 bases for J; bases not matched to a gene: 6. The CDR3 is CASSPRHRGHQPQHF. For the CDR3, the DNA is TGCGCCAGCAGCCCTCGGCACAGGGGGCATCAGCCCCAGCATTTT.

The V and J genes are TRBV7-8 and TRBJ1-4; D possibly corresponds to TRBD1 (5 bases). The ends were cut back, 6 bases at V and 5 bases at J, with 7 bases in the middle. The CDR3 is made up of 12 amino acids. Germline CDR1 reads SGHVS; CDR2 reads FQNEAQ. CDR3 DNA: TGTGCCAGCAGAAGACAGAATGAAAAACTGTTTTTT. Translating it yields CASRRQNEKLFF.

V gene TRBV11-2 combines with J gene TRBJ1-2; 7 bases match TRBD1. The junction had 9 bases not matched to a gene; V was cut back by 4 bases and J by 4 bases. Per the germline V gene, CDR1 is SGHAT and CDR2 is FQNNGV. This CDR3 is 15 amino acids long. The CDR3 DNA follows: TGTGCCAGCAGCTCTACCGACAGGGCCCCCTATGGCTACACCTTC. It yields the protein CASSSTDRAPYGYTF.

This sequence joins TRBV6-2 or TRBV6-3 and TRBJ1-5; unclear D gene. Per germline, CDR1 MNHEY and CDR2 SVGEGT. V shed 6 bases and J shed 5 bases, with 17 bases lying between them. This CDR3 is built from 15 residues. CDR3 in amino acids: CASSFSIGGYQPQHF. The CDR3 bases are TGTGCCAGCAGCTTTTCGATCGGCGGCTATCAGCCCCAGCATTTT.

The CDR3 region is CASRRGLAGLDTQYF. The CDR3 DNA follows: TGTGCCAGCAGGCGGGGGCTAGCGGGATTAGATACGCAGTATTTT. V and J are TRBV27 and TRBJ2-3; TRBD2 matches at 9 bases. The V and J ends lost 6 bases and 5 bases, in that order; junction bases with no gene match: 9. CDR1 and CDR2 (germline): MNHEY, SMNVEV (reference sequence). The CDR3 runs 15 residues.

This rearrangement joins TRBV3-1 (or the pseudogene TRBV3-2) to TRBJ1-2; weak D call: TRBD1 (6 bases). The V gene lost 6 bases and the J gene lost 8 bases, with 16 bases spanning the gap. Germline CDR1 and CDR2: LGHDT and YNNKEL (reference sequence). The CDR3 totals 13 residues. In nucleotides, the CDR3 is TGTGCCAGCAGACTCGACAGGTTTGGAGGCTACACCTTC. Residues: CASRLDRFGGYTF.

This sequence joins TRBV7-9 and TRBJ1-2; 8 bases line up with TRBD1. The germline CDR1 and CDR2 sequences are SEHNR and FQNEAQ (reference sequence). After removal of 5 bases from V and 5 bases from J, the junction contained 7 bases not matched to a gene. CDR3 length equals 14 residues. CDR3 sequence reads: CASSPSGQVYGYTF. Here the CDR3 DNA reads TGTGCCAGCAGCCCATCGGGACAGGTTTATGGCTACACCTTC. The full variable domain, with the rest looked up from reference TRBV7-9 and TRBJ1-2, is DTGVSQNPRHKITKRGQNVTFRCDPISEHNRLYWYRQTLGQGPEFLTYFQNEAQLEKSRLLSDRFSAERPKGSFSTLEIQRTEQGDSAMYLCASSPSGQVYGYTFGSGTRLTVV.

The rearrangement joins TRBV19 to TRBJ1-5; TRBD1 might be the D (6 bases). This CDR3 comprises 14 residues. Trimming cost V 6 bases and J 6 bases, with 15 bases left between them. From germline, CDR1 is LNHDA and CDR2 SQIVND (reference sequence). As DNA, the CDR3 is TGTGCCAGTAGCGTACAGGGTATGCGTCAGCCCCAGCATTTT. Translating gives CASSVQGMRQPQHF. The full variable domain, rest sourced from reference TRBV19 and TRBJ1-5, is DGGITQSPKYLFRKEGQNVTLSCEQNLNHDAMYWYRQDPGQGLRLIYYSQIVNDFQKGDIAEGYSVSREKKESFPLTVTSAQKNPTAFYLCASSVQGMRQPQHFGDGTRLSIL.

V is TRBV7-8 and J is TRBJ1-3; D is uncertain. V was shortened by 5 bases and J by 1 base, with 12 bases between the two germline ends. The CDR3 length is 15 residues. Germline V gives CDR1 SGHVS, CDR2 FQNEAQ. The CDR3 DNA follows: TGTGCCAGCAGCCGAGACTCCCGTTCTGGAAACACCATATATTTT. Translating gives CASSRDSRSGNTIYF.